Below are 26 T cell receptor beta chains sequenced from a single sample in a study of shared clonotypes between healthy human individuals (dated by TCRdb to about 2020). Library preparation used the immunoSEQ multiplex PCR assay. TCRdb limited this immuneACCESS table to in-frame rearrangements with V and J called. A share of clones is missing; checked studies link under half to unresolved V genes, and the rest is unexplained. The table for this sample lists 2,100,000 or so clones; nearly 97% of them were counted only once. The ten most abundant clones make up approximately 0.13% of the sample. Input material: naive CD4+ T cells sorted from blood. The sample's cell subset or site label is to be understood as: CD45RA+ positively selected. Receptor source: a man aged 18 to 29 in good health.

The chain employs TRBV28 and TRBJ2-1, with 11 bases that match TRBD2. The germline V gene encodes CDR1 MDHEN and CDR2 SYDVKM. The CDR3 has 16 residues. V shed 6 bases and J 6 bases; nucleotides not matched to a gene: 10. CDR3 DNA sequence: TGTGCCAGCAGCCCTGCGGGACTAGCGGCGACCAATGAGCAGTTCTTC. It encodes CASSPAGLAATNEQFF.

Only one count was recorded for this clone. The chain employs TRBV6-6 and TRBJ1-2, with D perhaps matching TRBD1 (5 bases). This CDR3 is built from 14 residues. The V gene lost 2 bases and the J gene lost 7 bases, with 14 bases spanning the gap. The germline gives CDR1 MNHNY, CDR2 SVGAGI (reference sequence). The CDR3 DNA sequence: TGTGCCAGCAGTTACGTACGGGGGGAGGGTGGCTACACCTTC. Its protein is CASSYVRGEGGYTF.

The J gene is TRBJ1-5, the V gene TRBV2, with a weak D call TRBD1 (6 bases). Trimming stripped 8 bases from V and 2 bases from J, with 13 bases between. The CDR3 spans 14 residues. In germline, CDR1 is SNHLY, CDR2 FYNNEI. This CDR3 reads CASSGTSGNQPQHF. CDR3 in DNA: TGTGCCAGCTCGGGGACATCGGGCAATCAGCCCCAGCATTTT.

CDR3 protein: CASSVQGTYTGELFF. The DNA of the CDR3 is TGCGCCAGCAGTGTACAGGGGACCTACACCGGGGAGCTGTTTTTT. This rearrangement joins TRBV10-2 to TRBJ2-2, with 7 bases aligning to TRBD1. Germline V gives CDR1 WSHSY, CDR2 SAAADI. CDR3 length: 15 residues. With V trimmed by 4 bases and J by 3 bases, 5 bases remained unmatched.

For the CDR3, the DNA is TGTGCCAGCAGGCAGGATGGAGATACGCAGTATTTT. This encodes CASRQDGDTQYF. The chain couples TRBV2 to TRBJ2-3, with D unresolved. V lost 6 bases to trimming and J lost 5 bases, with 9 bases between them. CDR1 is SNHLY and CDR2 is FYNNEI in the germline V gene. The CDR3 extends over 12 amino acids.

The V and J genes are TRBV7-6 and TRBJ1-3, with D perhaps TRBD1 (5 bases). Germline assignment: CDR1 SGHVS and CDR2 FNYEAQ. Between the trimmed V and J ends, which lost 5 bases and 4 bases, there was a span of 15 bases. The CDR3 has 15 residues. CDR3 protein: CASSPPGGSGNTIYF. CDR3 sequence (DNA): TGTGCCAGCAGCCCCCCGGGGGGGTCCGGAAACACCATATATTTT.

The chain employs TRBV28 and TRBJ2-7; D could derive from TRBD1 or TRBD2 (8 bases each). The CDR3 has 16 residues. V lost 7 bases and J 7 bases, leaving 26 bases between the germline ends. Germline V lookup: CDR1 MDHEN, CDR2 SYDVKM. CDR3 protein: CASTPGGAGGFGEQYF. The CDR3 DNA is TGTGCCAGCACCCCGGGGGGGGCAGGGGGCTTCGGGGAGCAGTACTTC.

The chain employs TRBV30 and TRBJ1-6, with D possibly being TRBD1 (6 bases). The CDR3 has 12 amino acids. Trimming removed 5 bases at V and 8 bases at J, with 10 bases between. The germline CDR1 and CDR2 sequences are GTSNPN and SVGIG (reference sequence). The DNA for the CDR3 is TGTGCCTGGGACGCAGGGGATTCACCCCTCCACTTT. Its protein is CAWDAGDSPLHF.

The chain carries TRBV2 and TRBJ1-6; no reliable D call. The CDR3 has 13 residues. V dropped 8 bases and J dropped 3 bases, with 8 bases sitting between them. CDR1 and CDR2 (germline): SNHLY, FYNNEI. CDR3 sequence: CASGEVYNSPLHF. Here the CDR3 DNA reads TGTGCCAGCGGCGAAGTCTATAATTCACCCCTCCACTTT.

In this sample, this clone turned up once. The chain links TRBV5-4 to TRBJ1-4; no clear D. Germline V CDR1 and CDR2: SGHNT, YYREEE (reference sequence). This CDR3 region has 15 residues. The ends were cut back, 3 bases at V and 0 bases at J, with 9 bases in the middle. The CDR3 protein is CASSSYDPTNEKLFF. The CDR3 DNA sequence: TGTGCCAGCAGCTCATACGACCCAACTAATGAAAAACTGTTTTTT.

The gene calls are TRBV4-1 and TRBJ2-5; 10 bases line up with TRBD2. This CDR3 region has 18 residues. V lost 4 bases, J lost 2 bases, and 13 bases stayed unmatched. Germline CDR1 and CDR2: MGHRA and YSYEKL. Here the CDR3 DNA reads TGCGCCAGCAGCCCCCTTCGGCCTAGCGGGGGCCTACAAGAGACCCAGTACTTC. Its protein is CASSPLRPSGGLQETQYF.

The chain links TRBV6-1 to TRBJ1-6, with D unresolved. This CDR3 comprises 16 residues. Trimming shortened V by 0 bases and J by 6 bases, and 12 bases separated the two germline ends. Per the germline V gene, CDR1 is MNHNS and CDR2 is SASEGT. The CDR3 nucleotides read TGTGCCAGCAGTGAAGCGGGAACTGCTACTAATTCACCCCTCCACTTT. It translates to CASSEAGTATNSPLHF.

J is TRBJ2-2 and V is TRBV5-4; maybe TRBD2 (6 bases). This CDR3 comprises 14 residues. Germline V gene data show CDR1 as SGHNT and CDR2 as YYREEE (reference sequence). Between the trimmed V and J ends, which lost 4 bases and 4 bases, there was a span of 11 bases. CDR3 sequence (DNA): TGTGCCAGCAGCCCCGGAGGGGTCACCGGGGAGCTGTTTTTT. It yields the protein CASSPGGVTGELFF.

This clone was seen once. The chain combines TRBV4-1 with TRBJ1-4, with TRBD1 as a possible D gene (5 bases). The V end lost 1 base, the J end lost 6 bases, and 9 bases lay between the germline ends. Germline values: CDR1 MGHRA, CDR2 YSYEKL. The CDR3 spans 14 residues. CDR3 amino acids: CASSQGGGDEKLFF. The DNA of the CDR3 is TGCGCCAGCAGCCAAGGCGGAGGGGATGAAAAACTGTTTTTT.

The genes are TRBV28 and TRBJ1-6; D is unclear. The CDR3 is 16 amino acids. CDR1 is MDHEN, CDR2 SYDVKM, per germline. Trimming cost V 3 bases and J 10 bases, with 19 bases left between them. CDR3 DNA sequence: TGTGCCAGCAGTTTGGGCAGAGCCCGTGGTGGATCACCCCTCCACTTT. Its protein is CASSLGRARGGSPLHF.

This rearrangement joins TRBV6-1 to TRBJ2-5; tentatively, D is TRBD2 (6 bases). Trimming removed 10 bases at V and 2 bases at J, with 14 bases between. There are 13 residues in the CDR3. Looked up from germline, CDR1 is MNHNS and CDR2 is SASEGT. The CDR3 spells CAIGAGSQETQYF. The CDR3 DNA is TGTGCCATAGGGGCCGGGAGTCAAGAGACCCAGTACTTC.

The gene calls are TRBV10-3 and TRBJ1-1; unclear D gene. CDR1 ENHRY and CDR2 SYGVKD come from the germline V gene. This CDR3 has 15 amino acids. V shed 0 bases and J shed 8 bases, with 16 bases lying between them. The DNA for the CDR3 is TGTGCCATCAGTGAGTCTTTGAATCAGGTGAAGGAAGCTTTCTTT. Translation: CAISESLNQVKEAFF.

V is TRBV28 and J is TRBJ2-7; D possibly uses TRBD1 or TRBD2 (5 bases each). This CDR3 has 14 residues. CDR1 and CDR2 (germline): MDHEN, SYDVKM. With 7 bases removed from V and 7 bases from J, the gap between germline ends came to 20 bases. The chain's CDR3 is CASTARARGWEQYF. The CDR3 bases are TGTGCCAGCACCGCCAGGGCCCGAGGGTGGGAGCAGTACTTC.

Concerning this clone itself: Different DNA sequences within this sample yield the same CDR3. This chain links TRBV7-9 with TRBJ2-7; D unresolved. There are 13 residues in the CDR3. Trimming stripped 0 bases from V and 2 bases from J, with 5 bases between. CDR1 and CDR2 from the germline V gene are SEHNR and FQNEAQ (reference sequence). CDR3 residues: CASSLATTYEQYF. The DNA of the CDR3 is TGTGCCAGCAGCTTAGCGACAACCTACGAGCAGTACTTC.

The J gene is TRBJ1-4, the V gene TRBV6-1; D is unresolved. CDR3 length equals 15 residues. The germline V gene encodes CDR1 MNHNS and CDR2 SASEGT. V was cut by 3 bases and J by 7 bases, with 15 bases left in between. CDR3 residues: CASSDDPIGREKLFF. As DNA, the CDR3 is TGTGCCAGCAGTGACGACCCAATCGGTCGTGAAAAACTGTTTTTT.

This clone was found once. The CDR3 nucleotides are TGTGCCAGCAGAGGGCAACAGGGTTCAGGCTACACCTTC. Translation gives CASRGQQGSGYTF. J is TRBJ1-2 and V is TRBV25-1; maybe TRBD1 (6 bases). Germline V gene sequence: CDR1 MGHDK, CDR2 SYGVNS. V gave up 6 bases and J gave up 8 bases, with 16 bases separating them. The CDR3 consists of 13 residues.

This chain links TRBV30 with TRBJ1-2; 8 bases are shared with TRBD1. Trimming removed 3 bases from V and 6 bases from J; junction bases left unmatched: 6. CDR1 is GTSNPN, CDR2 SVGIG, per germline (reference sequence). CDR3 length: 13 amino acids. CDR3 coding DNA: TGTGCCTGGAGCGGACAGGGAGGGAATGGCTACACCTTC. Its protein is CAWSGQGGNGYTF.

This clone was seen a single time. The chain combines TRBV10-3 with TRBJ2-3, with D possibly being TRBD1 (5 bases). Trimming stripped 7 bases from V and 6 bases from J, with 14 bases between. CDR1 ENHRY and CDR2 SYGVKD come from the germline V gene. The CDR3 runs 13 residues. The CDR3 protein is CAIKSPPGDTQYF. CDR3 DNA sequence: TGTGCCATCAAGTCCCCACCAGGGGATACGCAGTATTTT.

The chain carries TRBV7-9 and TRBJ1-3, with D unresolved. Between the trimmed V and J ends, which lost 3 bases and 4 bases, there was a span of 13 bases. Germline CDR1 and CDR2: SEHNR and FQNEAQ (reference sequence). CDR3 length: 15 residues. The CDR3 sequence is CASSLTPSRGNTIYF. In nucleotides, the CDR3 is TGTGCCAGCAGCTTGACACCATCGAGAGGAAACACCATATATTTT. The variable domain in full, with the rest retrieved from reference TRBV7-9 and TRBJ1-3, is DTGVSQNPRHKITKRGQNVTFRCDPISEHNRLYWYRQTLGQGPEFLTYFQNEAQLEKSRLLSDRFSAERPKGSFSTLEIQRTEQGDSAMYLCASSLTPSRGNTIYFGEGSWLTVV.

The chain employs TRBV14 and TRBJ2-7, with TRBD1 identical over 10 bases. The germline gives CDR1 SGHDN, CDR2 FVKESK. With V trimmed by 1 base and J by 2 bases, 2 bases remained unmatched. The CDR3 has 15 amino acids. CDR3 sequence reads: CASSQGGQGTYEQYF. DNA of the CDR3: TGTGCCAGCAGCCAAGGGGGACAGGGGACCTACGAGCAGTACTTC.

A word on this clone: Other nucleotide sequences in the sample specify the same CDR3. The CDR3 DNA is TGTGCCAGCAGTGGGCAGGGAGATCAGCCCCAGCATTTT. As protein: CASSGQGDQPQHF. The chain links TRBV2 to TRBJ1-5; D possibly corresponds to TRBD1 (5 bases). Germline CDR1 and CDR2: SNHLY and FYNNEI. This CDR3 region has 13 residues. Trimming removed 4 bases at V and 5 bases at J, with 9 bases between.